Below, 24 T cell receptor beta chains from the same sample are listed, as sequenced in a study of blood T cell repertoires in COVID-19. Profiled with immunoSEQ multiplex PCR; TCRdb holds only in-frame clones, not every one. The sample carries around 140,000 clones, roughly 80% recorded once. Material for sequencing was peripheral blood. The origin of the receptors is a woman in her forties or fifties with active or convalescent COVID-19.

V usage is TRBV30 and J usage is TRBJ1-2; a weak D match, TRBD1 (6 bases). Germline lookup yields CDR1 GTSNPN and CDR2 SVGIG (reference sequence). The CDR3 contains 14 residues. V was clipped by 3 bases and J by 4 bases, with 15 bases between them. The CDR3 sequence: CAWSSGGRFYGYTF. CDR3 nucleotide sequence: TGTGCCTGGAGCTCCGGGGGGCGATTCTATGGCTACACCTTC.

This rearrangement joins TRBV27 to TRBJ2-7; tentative D call: TRBD1 (6 bases). The V end lost 6 bases, the J end lost 4 bases, and 13 bases lay between the germline ends. The CDR3 runs 13 residues. In germline, CDR1 is MNHEY, CDR2 SMNVEV (reference sequence). The CDR3 DNA sequence: TGTGCCAGCAGGAGATTACAGGGTTACGAGCAGTACTTC. Its protein product is CASRRLQGYEQYF.

The chain has TRBV28 and TRBJ2-6; 8 bases agree with TRBD1. The J segment lost 0 bases and the V segment lost 5 bases, leaving 6 bases of the junction unmatched. This CDR3 is 17 amino acids long. Germline CDR1 MDHEN, CDR2 SYDVKM. CDR3 protein: CASSPGTGLSGANVLTF. The CDR3 nucleotides are TGTGCCAGCAGTCCCGGGACAGGCCTCTCTGGGGCCAACGTCCTGACTTTC.

The chain joins TRBV30 to TRBJ2-5; possibly TRBD2 for D (6 bases). Germline V CDR1 and CDR2: GTSNPN, SVGIG (reference sequence). The CDR3 has 15 residues. V gave up 1 base and J gave up 5 bases, with 17 bases separating them. The CDR3 reads CAWSDGYRGRETQYF. Here the CDR3 DNA reads TGTGCCTGGAGTGACGGTTACCGGGGGAGGGAGACCCAGTACTTC.

The chain uses TRBV7-8 and TRBJ1-1; weak D call: TRBD1 (6 bases). V gave up 7 bases and J gave up 5 bases, with 17 bases separating them. The CDR3 is 14 residues long. CDR1 and CDR2 from the germline V gene are SGHVS and FQNEAQ. CDR3 protein: CASKSVRQVTEAFF. CDR3 coding DNA: TGTGCCAGCAAGTCGGTACGACAGGTAACTGAAGCTTTCTTT.

The chain couples TRBV7-3 to TRBJ1-2; D is unclear. The V end lost 4 bases, the J end lost 4 bases, and 13 bases lay between the germline ends. Germline V gene lookup returns CDR1 SGHTA and CDR2 FQGTGA. The CDR3 is made up of 14 amino acids. DNA for the CDR3: TGTGCCAGCAGCTCGGACTCTGCGGTCTATGGCTACACCTTC. This gives the protein CASSSDSAVYGYTF.

This chain links TRBV7-3 with TRBJ2-3, with TRBD2 matching over 9 bases. The CDR3 runs to 16 residues. CDR1 SGHTA and CDR2 FQGTGA come from the germline V gene. After removal of 2 bases from V and 0 bases from J, the junction contained 3 bases not matched to a gene. In DNA form, the CDR3 reads TGTGCCAGCAGCTTAGAGGCGGGAGGGAGCACAGATACGCAGTATTTT. Protein product: CASSLEAGGSTDTQYF.

This chain uses TRBV5-1 with TRBJ2-2; D might be TRBD1 (5 bases). The CDR3 is 15 residues long. CDR1 is SGHRS and CDR2 is YFSETQ in the germline V gene. V was shortened by 3 bases and J by 3 bases, with 12 bases between the two germline ends. The CDR3 spells CASSSGFLDTGELFF. The CDR3 nucleotides read TGCGCCAGCAGCTCAGGGTTTCTGGACACCGGGGAGCTGTTTTTT.

V is TRBV24-1 and J is TRBJ1-4; the match to TRBD1 covers 12 bases. The germline V gene encodes CDR1 KGHDR and CDR2 SFDVKD. The V gene end was trimmed by 2 bases and the J gene end by 8 bases; junction bases not matched to a gene: 5. This CDR3 is 16 amino acids long. In DNA, the CDR3 is TGTGCCACCAGTGATTCGGGGACAGGGGGCGAAGAAAAACTGTTTTTT. It codes for CATSDSGTGGEEKLFF.

The chain joins TRBV5-8 to TRBJ1-2; D is possibly TRBD1 (5 bases). The CDR3 extends over 16 amino acids. Trimming removed 6 bases at V and 5 bases at J, with 23 bases between. The germline gives CDR1 SGHTS, CDR2 YDEGEE. CDR3 sequence reads: CASNPGSPGAGYGYTF. In nucleotides, the CDR3 is TGTGCCAGCAACCCCGGGAGCCCAGGCGCAGGGTATGGCTACACCTTC.

The V and J genes are TRBV6-2 or TRBV6-3 and TRBJ2-7; D not certain. From germline, CDR1 is MNHEY and CDR2 SVGEGT. Between the trimmed V and J ends, which lost 0 bases and 5 bases, there was a span of 8 bases. The CDR3 runs 13 residues. CDR3 residues: CASSYSKPHEQYF. DNA of the CDR3: TGTGCCAGCAGTTACTCGAAGCCCCACGAGCAGTACTTC.

The chain uses TRBV12-5 and TRBJ2-7; tentatively, D is TRBD1 (5 bases). Germline CDR1 is LGHNT and CDR2 is FRNRAP. Trimming removed 6 bases at V and 0 bases at J, with 12 bases between. The CDR3 extends over 14 amino acids. This CDR3 is CASGEGRDSYEQYF. The CDR3 region has the DNA TGTGCTAGTGGAGAAGGCAGGGACTCCTACGAGCAGTACTTC. Complete variable domain (other parts from reference TRBV12-5 and TRBJ2-7): DARVTQTPRHKVTEMGQEVTMRCQPILGHNTVFWYRQTMMQGLELLAYFRNRAPLDDSGMPKDRFSAEMPDATLATLKIQPSEPRDSAVYFCASGEGRDSYEQYFGPGTRLTVT.

The gene calls are TRBV5-6 and TRBJ2-3; TRBD2 matches at 10 bases. This CDR3 has 15 residues. Germline CDR1 SGHDT, CDR2 YYEEEE. Losses at the gene ends were 3 bases for V and 4 bases for J; bases not matched to a gene: 5. The CDR3: CASSSSGRRADTQYF. The CDR3 coding sequence is TGTGCCAGCAGCTCTAGCGGGAGACGCGCAGATACGCAGTATTTT.

This chain links TRBV6-5 with TRBJ2-1; the match to TRBD2 covers 11 bases. The CDR3 contains 15 residues. With 5 bases clipped from V and 9 bases from J, the junction kept 9 bases outside the gene matches. Germline CDR1 is MNHEY and CDR2 is SVGAGI. DNA of the CDR3: TGTGCCAGCAGTAAACTAGCGGGAGAGCGGAGTGAGCAGTTCTTC. Its translation is CASSKLAGERSEQFF.

In its sample, this clone was seen once. This chain links TRBV7-9 with TRBJ1-5, with D possibly TRBD1 on 6 matching bases. There are 16 residues in the CDR3. The germline gives CDR1 SEHNR, CDR2 FQNEAQ (reference sequence). The ends were cut back, 1 base at V and 1 base at J, with 11 bases in the middle. The CDR3 coding sequence is TGTGCCAGCAGCTTAGATAAGGGGGGGAGCAATCAGCCCCAGCATTTT. Its protein product is CASSLDKGGSNQPQHF.

V is TRBV7-9 and J is TRBJ2-7; 10 nucleotides agree with TRBD2. The length of the CDR3 is 15 residues. With 6 bases clipped from V and 1 base from J, the junction kept 6 bases outside the gene matches. The germline V gene has CDR1 SEHNR and CDR2 FQNEAQ (reference sequence). Here the CDR3 DNA reads TGTGCCAGCAGGCGCCTAGCGGGGGAGTCCTACGAGCAGTACTTC. Translating it yields CASRRLAGESYEQYF.

This clone was detected only a few times. The chain joins TRBV7-8 to TRBJ2-5; 10 bases map to TRBD2. This CDR3 region has 17 residues. The V gene's germline CDR1 is SGHVS and CDR2 FQNEAQ. The V gene end was trimmed by 4 bases and the J gene end by 1 base; junction bases not matched to a gene: 9. This chain's CDR3 is CASSSPQREGLQETQYF. The CDR3 DNA sequence: TGTGCCAGCAGCTCCCCTCAGCGGGAGGGCCTCCAAGAGACCCAGTACTTC.

V is TRBV10-3 and J is TRBJ1-2; the D is unclear. Germline assignment: CDR1 ENHRY and CDR2 SYGVKD. V was cut by 9 bases and J by 8 bases, with 16 bases left in between. The CDR3 runs 12 residues. DNA for the CDR3: TGTGCCATGGGGAGCCAAGGCGGGGGCTACACCTTC. It is translated as CAMGSQGGGYTF.

The table lists this clone with a count of one. The rearrangement links TRBV5-1 to TRBJ1-2, with 7 bases aligning to TRBD1. V trimming: 4 bases; J trimming: 4 bases; junction bases outside the gene matches: 10. CDR3 length equals 15 residues. CDR1 is SGHRS, CDR2 YFSETQ, per germline. The DNA of the CDR3 is TGCGCCAGCAGCCCCCAAACAGGGGTAGGCTATGGCTACACCTTC. Amino acid sequence: CASSPQTGVGYGYTF.

The chain combines TRBV7-2 with TRBJ2-7; possible D gene TRBD1, 5 bases. Germline CDR1 reads SGHTA; CDR2 reads FQGNSA. This CDR3 contains 12 residues. Trimming took off 4 bases at V and 5 bases at J, with 9 bases between the two ends. Written as DNA, the CDR3 is TGTGCCAGCAGCTATACCAGGGACGAGCAGTACTTC. This translates into CASSYTRDEQYF. The full variable domain, with the rest looked up from reference TRBV7-2 and TRBJ2-7, is GAGVSQSPSNKVTEKGKDVELRCDPISGHTALYWYRQSLGQGLEFLIYFQGNSAPDKSGLPSDRFSAERTGGSVSTLTIQRTQQEDSAVYLCASSYTRDEQYFGPGTRLTVT.

This clone has just one count. The rearrangement uses TRBV6-6 and TRBJ1-5, with TRBD1 identical over 7 bases. Trimming took 2 bases from V and 0 from J; bases not matched to a gene: 4. The CDR3 length is 16 residues. In germline, CDR1 is MNHNY, CDR2 SVGAGI (reference sequence). For the CDR3, the DNA is TGTGCCAGCAGTTACGGGACAGCTTATAGCAATCAGCCCCAGCATTTT. Amino acid sequence: CASSYGTAYSNQPQHF.

The rearrangement uses TRBV6-2 or TRBV6-3 and TRBJ2-2; no clear D gene. The CDR3 contains 15 residues. V was cut by 3 bases and J by 0 bases, with 8 bases left in between. Germline V CDR1 and CDR2: MNHEY, SVGEGT. This CDR3 is CASSYVSPNTGELFF. CDR3 nucleotide sequence: TGTGCCAGCAGTTATGTATCCCCGAACACCGGGGAGCTGTTTTTT.

The chain joins TRBV10-3 to TRBJ2-1; 11 bases map to TRBD2. J was trimmed by 5 bases and V by 4 bases; bases with no gene match: 4. The V gene's germline CDR1 is ENHRY and CDR2 SYGVKD. The CDR3 length is 15 residues. DNA of the CDR3: TGTGCCATCAGTGCCCTAGCGGGAGGCAACAATGAGCAGTTCTTC. It codes for CAISALAGGNNEQFF.

There are a few counts of this clone. V is TRBV29-1 and J is TRBJ1-1; D gene unclear. Germline V CDR1 and CDR2: SQVTM, ANQGSEA. V was pared by 4 bases and J by 0 bases, with 3 bases between. The CDR3 contains 11 residues. CDR3 nucleotide sequence: TGCAGCGTTGCAGTGAACACTGAAGCTTTCTTT. Translated: CSVAVNTEAFF. The complete variable domain, with remaining parts taken from reference TRBV29-1 and TRBJ1-1, reads SAVISQKPSRDICQRGTSLTIQCQVDSQVTMMFWYRQQPGQSLTLIATANQGSEATYESGFVIDKFPISRPNLTFSTLTVSNMSPEDSSIYLCSVAVNTEAFFGQGTRLTVV.